Listed here is a single TCR beta chain. Its target is not known. The data derive from a study of shared clonotypes between healthy human individuals. As for the study in general: Donor ages ranged 18 to 49 years: a couple of women, a few men. Study results and limitations: Donor clonotype sharing was expected to depend on sequencing depth.

V lost 3 bases and J lost 6, with 17 bases in between. Germline CDR1 KGHSH, CDR2 LQKENI. This CDR3 comprises 15 residues. Replicate sorted-subset PCRs were loaded with roughly 190 ng DNA, roughly 33,000 T cell genomes. Clones were sequenced by immunoSEQ multiplex PCR, and TCRdb holds only the in-frame ones, with some missing. The sample has about 110,000 clones; roughly 70% are singletons. Input material: memory CD8+ T cells sorted from blood. Subset reported: CD45RO+ cells pooled with CCR7-negative TemRA cells. The source of this sequence is a woman between 25 and 40 years old in good health. The rearrangement uses TRBV18 and TRBJ2-5; either TRBD1 or TRBD2 may fit D (5 bases each). CDR3: CASSPAVGPGKTQYF. In DNA form, the CDR3 reads TGTGCCAGCTCACCCGCCGTGGGGCCCGGGAAGACCCAGTACTTC.